This paragraph covers one TCR beta chain sequence. The antigen is unknown. J lost 7 bases, V lost 7 bases, and 10 bases had no gene match. The length of the CDR3 is 14 residues. Per the germline V gene, CDR1 is SGHRS and CDR2 is YFSETQ. The sample belongs to a study of blood T cells in healthy people across ages. Study-level findings and limits: There was a strong correlation between TCR beta diversity and naive T cell percentage. In long-lived donors, naive CD4+ cell counts and diversity exceeded those of aged donors. While age rose, TCR beta diversity per million T cells dropped in a roughly linear way.

A second PCR, run for about 7 to 11 cycles, used a sample-barcoded 5' primer plus a J-beta primer mix. A template-switch adaptor with 12 random nucleotides tagged each cDNA molecule. TCRdb reanalysed the 5' RACE reads using MiXCR and keeps one entry per CDR3 protein. The table shows 800,000 or so distinct CDR3 sequences, with 35% to 60% occurring only once. Sequenced sample: blood. The receptor was isolated from an elderly man in good health. This rearrangement joins TRBV5-1 to TRBJ2-2; 7 bases align to TRBD2. The CDR3 coding sequence is TGCGCCAGCCGGGGCGGGAGACCTGGCGGGGAGCTGTTTTTT. Translated: CASRGGRPGGELFF.